This TCR beta chain came from a study of T cell changes during pregnancy in multiple sclerosis. The data were produced by immunoSEQ multiplex PCR, yet TCRdb's version contains in-frame clones alone and is incomplete. Of around 30,000 clones listed, about nine tenths are singletons. With 4 bases removed from V and 0 bases from J, the gap between germline ends came to 10 bases. There are 14 residues in the CDR3. Germline lookup yields CDR1 SGHDT and CDR2 YYEEEE. The J gene is TRBJ1-1, the V gene TRBV5-6, with D perhaps matching TRBD1 (5 bases). The sample here was CD8+ T cells from peripheral blood mononuclear cells, taken in the second trimester of pregnancy. This clonotype was obtained from a female donor with multiple sclerosis, enrolled in a pregnancy study. The CDR3 bases are TGTGCCAGCAGCGCAGGGTTACTGAACACTGAAGCTTTCTTT. It specifies CASSAGLLNTEAFF.